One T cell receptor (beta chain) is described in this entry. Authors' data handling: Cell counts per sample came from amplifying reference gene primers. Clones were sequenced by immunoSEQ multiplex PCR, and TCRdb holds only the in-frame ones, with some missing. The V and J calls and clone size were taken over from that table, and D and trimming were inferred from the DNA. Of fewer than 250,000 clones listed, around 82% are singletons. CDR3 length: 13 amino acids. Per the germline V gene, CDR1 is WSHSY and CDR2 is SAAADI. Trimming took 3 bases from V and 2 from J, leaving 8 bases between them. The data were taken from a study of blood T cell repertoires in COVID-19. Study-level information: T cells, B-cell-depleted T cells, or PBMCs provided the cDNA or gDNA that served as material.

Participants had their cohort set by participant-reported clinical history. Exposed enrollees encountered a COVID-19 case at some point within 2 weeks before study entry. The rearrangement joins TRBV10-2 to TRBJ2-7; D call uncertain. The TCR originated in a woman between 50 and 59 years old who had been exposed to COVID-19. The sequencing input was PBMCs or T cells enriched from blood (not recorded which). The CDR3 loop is CASSEQWAYEQYF. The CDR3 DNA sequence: TGCGCCAGCAGTGAACAGTGGGCCTACGAGCAGTACTTC.